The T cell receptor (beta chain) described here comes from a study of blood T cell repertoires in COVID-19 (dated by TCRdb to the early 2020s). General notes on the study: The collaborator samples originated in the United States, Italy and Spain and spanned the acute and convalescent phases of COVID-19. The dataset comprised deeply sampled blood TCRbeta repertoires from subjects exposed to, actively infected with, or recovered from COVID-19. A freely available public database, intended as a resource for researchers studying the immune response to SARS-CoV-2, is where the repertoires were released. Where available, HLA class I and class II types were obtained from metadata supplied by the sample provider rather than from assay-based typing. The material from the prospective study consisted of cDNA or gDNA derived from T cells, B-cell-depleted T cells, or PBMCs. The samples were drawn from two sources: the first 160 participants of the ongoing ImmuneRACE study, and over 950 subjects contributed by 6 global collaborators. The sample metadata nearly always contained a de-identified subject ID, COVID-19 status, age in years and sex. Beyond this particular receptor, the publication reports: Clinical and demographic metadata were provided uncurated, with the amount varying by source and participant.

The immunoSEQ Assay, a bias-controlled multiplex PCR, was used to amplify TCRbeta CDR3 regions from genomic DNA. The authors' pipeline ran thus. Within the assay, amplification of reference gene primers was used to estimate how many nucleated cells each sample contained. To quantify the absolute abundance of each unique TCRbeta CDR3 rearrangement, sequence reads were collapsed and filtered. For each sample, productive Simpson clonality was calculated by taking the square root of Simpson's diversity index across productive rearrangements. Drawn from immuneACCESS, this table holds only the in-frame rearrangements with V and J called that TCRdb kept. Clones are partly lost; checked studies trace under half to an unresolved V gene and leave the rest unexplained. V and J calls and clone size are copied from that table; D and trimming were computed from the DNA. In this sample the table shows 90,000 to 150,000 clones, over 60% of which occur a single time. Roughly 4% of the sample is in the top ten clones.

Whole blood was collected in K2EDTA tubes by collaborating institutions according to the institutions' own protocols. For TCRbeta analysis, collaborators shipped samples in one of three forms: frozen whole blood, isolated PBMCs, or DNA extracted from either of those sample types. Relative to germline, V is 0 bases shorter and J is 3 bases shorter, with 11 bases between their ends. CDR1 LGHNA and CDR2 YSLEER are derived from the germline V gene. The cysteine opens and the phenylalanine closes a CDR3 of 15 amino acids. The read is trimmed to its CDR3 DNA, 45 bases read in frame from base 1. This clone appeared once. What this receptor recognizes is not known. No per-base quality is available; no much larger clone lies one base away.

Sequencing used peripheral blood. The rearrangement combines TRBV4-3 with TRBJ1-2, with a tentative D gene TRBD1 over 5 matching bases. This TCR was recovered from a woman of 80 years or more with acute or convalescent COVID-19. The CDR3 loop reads CASSQDVGRDYGYTF. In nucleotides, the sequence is TGCGCCAGCAGCCAAGATGTCGGCAGGGACTATGGCTACACCTTC.